This passage covers 21 T cell receptor beta chains from one sample sequenced in a study of blood T cell repertoires in COVID-19. Produced via immunoSEQ multiplex PCR; TCRdb's table is partial and in-frame only. This repertoire shows 65,000 or so clones, approximately 75% found once; its top ten account for 14% to 15%. Material: peripheral blood. These receptors came from a man older than 75 with acute or convalescent COVID-19.

The chain links TRBV6-4 to TRBJ1-5; no clear D gene. The germline V gene has CDR1 MRHNA and CDR2 SNTAGT. The V and J ends lost 0 bases and 6 bases respectively, with 15 bases between them. This CDR3 has 16 amino acids. The CDR3 nucleotides are TGTGCCAGCAGTGACTCGGGCATTCGAGATGGTCAGCCCCAGCATTTT. It encodes CASSDSGIRDGQPQHF.

CDR3 DNA sequence: TGCGCCAGCAGCTTGGGGTTCGGGAACTATGGCTACACCTTC. Amino acid sequence: CASSLGFGNYGYTF. This chain connects TRBV5-1 to TRBJ1-2; D remains unclear. Germline values: CDR1 SGHRS, CDR2 YFSETQ. CDR3 length: 14 amino acids. V lost 0 bases and J 2 bases, leaving 8 bases between the germline ends.

This clone turned up a few times. The CDR3 DNA reads TGTGCCAGCTCACCAGGAGGGTCAGCCAGCCTGATTAACTATGGCTACACCTTC. Translating gives CASSPGGSASLINYGYTF. This rearrangement joins TRBV18 to TRBJ1-2; the D is unclear. Trimming took off 2 bases at V and 1 base at J, with 20 bases between the two ends. The V gene's germline CDR1 is KGHSH and CDR2 LQKENI. This CDR3 spans 18 amino acids.

This sequence joins TRBV7-2 and TRBJ1-1; D unclear. V was trimmed by 0 bases and J by 0 bases, leaving 8 bases between them. This CDR3 is built from 15 residues. Germline CDR1 is SGHTA and CDR2 is FQGNSA. CDR3 amino acids: CASSLAANMNTEAFF. The CDR3 DNA follows: TGTGCCAGCAGCTTAGCGGCAAATATGAACACTGAAGCTTTCTTT. The complete variable domain, with remaining parts taken from reference TRBV7-2 and TRBJ1-1, reads GAGVSQSPSNKVTEKGKDVELRCDPISGHTALYWYRQSLGQGLEFLIYFQGNSAPDKSGLPSDRFSAERTGGSVSTLTIQRTQQEDSAVYLCASSLAANMNTEAFFGQGTRLTVV.

This clone showed up just once. The chain is built from TRBV6-5 and TRBJ2-7, with 7 bases matching TRBD1. The CDR3 consists of 15 residues. Germline lookup yields CDR1 MNHEY and CDR2 SVGAGI. V shed 2 bases and J 2 bases; nucleotides not matched to a gene: 6. CDR3 region: CASSYGTGVTYEQYF. In nucleotides, the CDR3 is TGTGCCAGCAGTTACGGTACAGGGGTCACCTACGAGCAGTACTTC.

This rearrangement joins TRBV5-5 to TRBJ1-6, with TRBD1 matching 8 bases. CDR1 SGHKS and CDR2 YYEKEE come from the germline V gene (reference sequence). With V trimmed by 6 bases and J by 6 bases, 5 bases remained unmatched. The CDR3 has 14 amino acids. CDR3 residues: CASNNDRGNSPLHF. In DNA form, the CDR3 reads TGTGCCAGCAACAATGACAGGGGTAATTCACCCCTCCACTTT.

The chain recombines TRBV7-2 with TRBJ2-6, with D possibly TRBD1 on 5 matching bases. V shed 5 bases and J shed 0 bases, with 11 bases lying between them. Germline V gene data show CDR1 as SGHTA and CDR2 as FQGNSA. CDR3 size: 16 residues. The DNA of the CDR3 is TGTGCCAGCAGCCGGCAGGGCCACTCTGGGGCCAACGTCCTGACTTTC. It specifies CASSRQGHSGANVLTF.

The rearrangement links TRBV5-1 to TRBJ2-5, with 8 bases that match TRBD2. With 4 bases clipped from V and 0 bases from J, the junction kept 5 bases outside the gene matches. This CDR3 contains 15 residues. Germline V gives CDR1 SGHRS, CDR2 YFSETQ. CDR3 DNA sequence: TGCGCCAGCAGCCCGGGGGGGTCTAACCAAGAGACCCAGTACTTC. This encodes CASSPGGSNQETQYF.

CDR3 DNA: TGTGCCAGCAGCTGGGCCGGGACAGCCTCCTACGAGCAGTACTTC. Its translation is CASSWAGTASYEQYF. This chain joins TRBV7-9 and TRBJ2-7, with 7 bases that match TRBD1. CDR1 SEHNR and CDR2 FQNEAQ come from the germline V gene (reference sequence). This CDR3 is 15 amino acids long. The V and J ends lost 4 bases and 0 bases, in that order; junction bases with no gene match: 6.

The V and J genes are TRBV5-1 and TRBJ2-7, with 11 bases aligning to TRBD1. CDR1 and CDR2 from the germline V gene are SGHRS and YFSETQ. This CDR3 comprises 13 residues. With 5 bases clipped from V and 6 bases from J, the junction kept 4 bases outside the gene matches. CDR3 in DNA: TGCGCCAGCAGGTACGGGACAGGGGGCGAGCAGTACTTC. Translation: CASRYGTGGEQYF.

Points on this clone: At one of its ends the junction is not consistent with the germline gene, which may arise from a read error. The CDR3 nucleotides are TGCGCCAGCGGATCCGGACAGGGGGCGAGTCGACTTCTTTTT. It codes for CASGSGQGASRLLF. V and J are TRBV10-2 and TRBJ1-5; 11 bases agree with TRBD1. Germline V gives CDR1 WSHSY, CDR2 SAAADI. The CDR3 is made up of 14 amino acids.

The chain couples TRBV6-5 to TRBJ2-2, with TRBD1 identical over 7 bases. CDR3 size: 16 residues. In germline, CDR1 is MNHEY, CDR2 SVGAGI. V shed 0 bases and J 6 bases; nucleotides not matched to a gene: 7. CDR3 protein: CASSYSGGVGSGELFF. In DNA, the CDR3 is TGTGCCAGCAGTTACTCAGGGGGCGTGGGGTCCGGGGAGCTGTTTTTT.

The rearrangement links TRBV6-5 to TRBJ2-5, with 12 bases identical to TRBD1. J lost 4 bases, V lost 5 bases, and 5 bases had no gene match. Germline assignment: CDR1 MNHEY and CDR2 SVGAGI. This CDR3 region has 15 residues. The CDR3 is CASSRPGQGAETQYF. The CDR3 coding sequence is TGTGCCAGCAGTAGACCGGGACAGGGGGCAGAGACCCAGTACTTC.

The CDR3 reads CASSAPSGGTNEQFF. CDR3 DNA: TGTGCCAGCAGTGCCCCTAGCGGGGGTACTAATGAGCAGTTCTTC. The V call is TRBV28, the J call TRBJ2-1; the match to TRBD2 covers 10 bases. The CDR3 sequence is 15 residues long. Trimming cost V 5 bases and J 7 bases; bases outside gene matches: 8. CDR1 is MDHEN, CDR2 SYDVKM, per germline.

The CDR3 region has the DNA TGTGCCAGCAGCGCCCGAGGTTACGGTGAAGCTTTCTTT. This codes for CASSARGYGEAFF. This sequence joins TRBV7-9 and TRBJ1-1; the D is unclear. V lost 5 bases and J 7 bases, leaving 14 bases between the germline ends. CDR3 length: 13 amino acids. Germline CDR1 is SEHNR and CDR2 is FQNEAQ (reference sequence).

V gene TRBV5-1 combines with J gene TRBJ2-2; D may be TRBD1 (5 bases). The V gene lost 4 bases and the J gene lost 7 bases, with 14 bases spanning the gap. In germline, CDR1 is SGHRS, CDR2 YFSETQ. The CDR3 has 14 residues. As DNA, the CDR3 is TGCGCCAGCAGCCCGGACAATGGTAACGGGGAGCTGTTTTTT. Its translation is CASSPDNGNGELFF.

This clone was detected a few times. The chain is built from TRBV10-3 and TRBJ1-1; D gene ambiguous. This CDR3 is 14 amino acids long. Looked up from germline, CDR1 is ENHRY and CDR2 is SYGVKD. Trimming removed 8 bases at V and 2 bases at J, with 15 bases between. CDR3 in DNA: TGTGCCATCTGGGCGGGGAGGTTAAACACTGAAGCTTTCTTT. Translated, it gives CAIWAGRLNTEAFF.

The chain combines TRBV7-2 with TRBJ1-3, with D possibly TRBD1 on 6 matching bases. CDR1 is SGHTA, CDR2 FQGNSA, per germline. The CDR3 spans 16 residues. Trimming shortened V by 5 bases and J by 3 bases, and 17 bases separated the two germline ends. The CDR3: CASSPGLRGLGNTIYF. The CDR3 bases are TGTGCCAGCAGCCCAGGACTCAGGGGTCTTGGAAACACCATATATTTT.

This clone appeared a single time. The genes are TRBV5-1 and TRBJ2-5, with a weak D call TRBD1 (5 bases). Trimming removed 5 bases from V and 1 base from J, with 15 bases in between. The CDR3 sequence is 15 residues long. Per the germline V gene, CDR1 is SGHRS and CDR2 is YFSETQ. The CDR3 bases are TGCGCCAGCAGAGGCAAAACAGGTTTCCAAGAGACCCAGTACTTC. Protein sequence: CASRGKTGFQETQYF.

The CDR3 DNA reads TGTGCCAGTAGTAACCTAGACAGAGAGTATGGCTACACCTTC. Translated: CASSNLDREYGYTF. The rearrangement uses TRBV19 and TRBJ1-2, with a possible D match to TRBD1 (5 bases). The CDR3 extends over 14 amino acids. The V end was cut by 4 bases, the J end by 5 bases, with 14 bases between. From germline, CDR1 is LNHDA and CDR2 SQIVND (reference sequence).

CDR3 loop: CASSLASGGSTDTQYF. In nucleotides, the CDR3 is TGTGCCAGCAGCCTGGCTAGCGGGGGTAGCACAGATACGCAGTATTTT. The chain combines TRBV7-6 with TRBJ2-3, with 10 positions matching TRBD2. Per the germline V gene, CDR1 is SGHVS and CDR2 is FNYEAQ. Trimming took 5 bases from V and 0 from J; bases not matched to a gene: 5. The CDR3 consists of 16 residues. Full variable domain (rest looked up from reference TRBV7-6 and TRBJ2-3): GAGVSQSPRYKVTKRGQDVALRCDPISGHVSLYWYRQALGQGPEFLTYFNYEAQQDKSGLPNDRFSAERPEGSISTLTIQRTEQRDSAMYRCASSLASGGSTDTQYFGPGTRLTVL.